Following are 14 T cell receptor beta chains from one sample sequenced in a study of response to subunit inactivated influenza vaccine. MiXCR was run by TCRdb on the RT-PCR reads, yielding one entry per CDR3 protein. The sample shows 500,000 to 600,000 distinct CDR3 sequences, around 15% of them seen only once. The input for sequencing was PBMCs from blood, taken roughly 12 days after vaccination. The receptors stem from a man in his fifties who received an inactivated influenza vaccine.

The rearrangement links TRBV15 to TRBJ2-1; a weak D match, TRBD2 (5 bases). Trimming left V 5 bases short and J 5 bases short, with 19 bases between. Germline CDR1 is LNHNV and CDR2 is YYDKDF (reference sequence). This CDR3 spans 16 amino acids. CDR3 sequence (DNA): TGTGCCACCAGCGGATGGGCGAGGACTCGCAACAATGAGCAGTTCTTC. Translation: CATSGWARTRNNEQFF.

This clonotype was picked up many times. This chain uses TRBV12-5 with TRBJ2-5; 10 bases align to TRBD2. The ends lost 1 base at V and 4 bases at J; junction bases unmatched: 3. CDR3 length: 15 amino acids. Germline V gene sequence: CDR1 LGHNT, CDR2 FRNRAP. CDR3 nucleotide sequence: TGTGCTAGTGGTTTGGCTATAGCGGGAGGAGAGACCCAGTACTTC. The encoded protein is CASGLAIAGGETQYF. Combining the CDR3 with reference TRBV12-5 and TRBJ2-5 gives the whole variable domain DARVTQTPRHKVTEMGQEVTMRCQPILGHNTVFWYRQTMMQGLELLAYFRNRAPLDDSGMPKDRFSAEMPDATLATLKIQPSEPRDSAVYFCASGLAIAGGETQYFGPGTRLLVL.

This clonotype was seen only a few times. The chain employs TRBV20-1 and TRBJ2-7; D tentatively reads TRBD1 or TRBD2 (5 bases each). Trimming cost V 7 bases and J 6 bases, with 22 bases left between them. The CDR3 runs 14 residues. Germline V gene sequence: CDR1 DFQATT, CDR2 SNEGSKA (reference sequence). The CDR3 DNA reads TGCAGTGTAGAAAAAAGGGGTTTTGGGAGCGAGCAGTACTTC. Translation: CSVEKRGFGSEQYF.

This sequence joins TRBV12-3 or TRBV12-4 and TRBJ1-5, with 8 bases that match TRBD1. The CDR3 is 13 residues long. J gave up 11 bases and V 1 base, and 4 bases lay outside the gene matches. Here the CDR3 reads CASSLGQGKSQHF. CDR3 nucleotide sequence: TGTGCCAGCAGTTTAGGACAGGGGAAGTCCCAGCATTTT.

This clonotype has just a few counts. The V and J genes are TRBV20-1 and TRBJ1-1; D unresolved. The germline V gene encodes CDR1 DFQATT and CDR2 SNEGSKA (reference sequence). The CDR3 has 13 amino acids. V lost 5 bases and J lost 1, with 11 bases in between. This CDR3 reads CSAGPRANTEAFF. For the CDR3, the DNA is TGCAGTGCTGGACCTAGGGCGAACACTGAAGCTTTCTTT.

The J gene is TRBJ1-2, the V gene TRBV7-7; no clear D gene. CDR3 length: 11 residues. The germline V gene has CDR1 SSHAT and CDR2 FNYEAQ (reference sequence). The ends were cut back, 10 bases at V and 0 bases at J, with 6 bases in the middle. In DNA form, the CDR3 reads TGTGCCACGCGGCCTAACTATGGCTACACCTTC. Translation gives CATRPNYGYTF.

The J gene is TRBJ2-2, the V gene TRBV3-1; 10 bases agree with TRBD2. The length of the CDR3 is 16 residues. Germline V gene data show CDR1 as LGHDT and CDR2 as YNNKEL (reference sequence). Trimming at V came to 1 base and at J to 2 bases, leaving 1 base not matched to a gene. CDR3 in DNA: TGTGCCAGCAGCCAAGTAGCGGGAGGAAACACCGGGGAGCTGTTTTTT. This gives the protein CASSQVAGGNTGELFF.

The rearrangement joins TRBV5-1 to TRBJ1-1, with D perhaps TRBD1 (5 bases). The ends were cut back, 5 bases at V and 0 bases at J, with 8 bases in the middle. The CDR3 runs 13 residues. Germline values: CDR1 SGHRS, CDR2 YFSETQ. CDR3 nucleotide sequence: TGCGCCAGCAGACAGGCAGTGAACACTGAAGCTTTCTTT. It specifies CASRQAVNTEAFF.

The rearrangement links TRBV30 to TRBJ2-3, with D maybe TRBD2 (6 bases). CDR1 and CDR2 from the germline V gene are GTSNPN and SVGIG (reference sequence). The CDR3 consists of 13 residues. V was cut by 0 bases and J by 8 bases, with 12 bases left in between. This chain's CDR3 is CAWSVGGEGTQYF. Written as DNA, the CDR3 is TGTGCCTGGAGTGTGGGGGGAGAAGGTACGCAGTATTTT.

V is TRBV9 and J is TRBJ2-1, with a tentative D call TRBD2 (6 bases). The germline V gene has CDR1 SGDLS and CDR2 YYNGEE. The CDR3 contains 16 residues. V lost 0 bases and J lost 0, with 10 bases in between. In DNA form, the CDR3 reads TGTGCCAGCAGCGTAGGGGCGGGGATCTCCTACAATGAGCAGTTCTTC. Amino acids: CASSVGAGISYNEQFF.

The chain joins TRBV27 to TRBJ2-7; perhaps D is TRBD1 or TRBD2 (6 bases each). The germline V gene encodes CDR1 MNHEY and CDR2 SMNVEV (reference sequence). This CDR3 has 16 residues. V was pared by 0 bases and J by 5 bases, with 17 bases between. This chain's CDR3 is CASSLSRGVPSDEQYF. The CDR3 coding sequence is TGTGCCAGCAGTTTATCTAGGGGGGTTCCAAGCGACGAGCAGTACTTC.

The genes are TRBV4-2 and TRBJ2-2; perhaps TRBD1 as D (5 bases). The V end was cut by 0 bases, the J end by 1 base, with 9 bases between. The CDR3 contains 16 residues. Germline CDR1 is LGHNA and CDR2 is YNFKEQ. DNA of the CDR3: TGTGCCAGCAGCCAAGAGAGGACATTGAACACCGGGGAGCTGTTTTTT. The encoded protein is CASSQERTLNTGELFF.

This clonotype was picked up many times. The chain carries TRBV5-1 and TRBJ2-5, with D possibly being TRBD2 (6 bases). The germline gives CDR1 SGHRS, CDR2 YFSETQ. The V end lost 4 bases, the J end lost 5 bases, and 18 bases lay between the germline ends. The CDR3 loop spans 15 amino acids. CDR3 residues: CASSTVVRGGETQYF. In DNA form, the CDR3 reads TGCGCCAGCAGCACTGTGGTGCGGGGCGGGGAGACCCAGTACTTC.

This clonotype was observed at least ten times. The genes are TRBV7-2 and TRBJ2-3; possibly TRBD2 for D (6 bases). There are 16 residues in the CDR3. Germline V gives CDR1 SGHTA, CDR2 FQGNSA. V lost 5 bases and J lost 3, with 18 bases in between. CDR3: CASSPVGLRGTDTQYF. The CDR3, as DNA: TGTGCCAGCAGCCCTGTAGGGCTCCGGGGGACAGATACGCAGTATTTT.